The clone carrying this T cell receptor (beta chain) was detected a few times. The source of the sample is a study of cytomegalovirus exposure and HLA in healthy donors. Overall study: Unique TCRs numbering some 93 million, obtained from HLA-typed donors, made up an early data release.

Amplification used 60 Vbeta primers and 13 Jbeta primers. Some clones are missing from TCRdb's copy, which holds only in-frame ones; the method was immunoSEQ multiplex PCR. Of approximately 130,000 clones listed, about 82% are singletons. Unmatched junction bases numbered 9, after V lost 6 bases and J lost 11 bases. The germline V gene has CDR1 MNHEY and CDR2 SMNVEV (reference sequence). The CDR3 spans 12 residues. V and J are TRBV27 and TRBJ1-1; 7 positions agree with TRBD1. This sequence originates from a boy between 10 and 17 years old in good health and CMV-seronegative. The sequencing sample was made of PBMCs. In DNA, the CDR3 is TGTGCCAGCAGCCCGACAGGGACGGGCGCTTTCTTT. Amino acids: CASSPTGTGAFF.